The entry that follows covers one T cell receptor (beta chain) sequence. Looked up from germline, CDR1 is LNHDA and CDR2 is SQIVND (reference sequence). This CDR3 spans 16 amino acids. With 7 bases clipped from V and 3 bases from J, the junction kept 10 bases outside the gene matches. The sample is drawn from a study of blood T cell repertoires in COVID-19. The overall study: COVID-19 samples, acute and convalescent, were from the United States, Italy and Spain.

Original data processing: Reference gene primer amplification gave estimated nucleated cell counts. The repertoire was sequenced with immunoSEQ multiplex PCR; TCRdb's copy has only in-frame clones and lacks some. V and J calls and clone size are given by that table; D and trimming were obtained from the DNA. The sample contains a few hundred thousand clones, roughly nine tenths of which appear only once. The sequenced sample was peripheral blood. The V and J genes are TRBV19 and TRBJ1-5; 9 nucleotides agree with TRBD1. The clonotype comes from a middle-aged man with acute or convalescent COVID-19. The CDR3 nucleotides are TGTGCCAGTATTCCATCCGACAGGGGGTTCAATCAGCCCCAGCATTTT. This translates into CASIPSDRGFNQPQHF.